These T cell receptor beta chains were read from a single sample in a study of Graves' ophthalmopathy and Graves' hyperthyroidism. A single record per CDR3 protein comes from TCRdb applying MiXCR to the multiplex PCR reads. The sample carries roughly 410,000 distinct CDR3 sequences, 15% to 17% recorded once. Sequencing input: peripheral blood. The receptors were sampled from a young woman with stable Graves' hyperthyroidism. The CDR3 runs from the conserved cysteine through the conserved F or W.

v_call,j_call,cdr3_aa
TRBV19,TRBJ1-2,CASSAEDGSYGYTF
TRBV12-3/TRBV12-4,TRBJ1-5,CASTLSGSDQPQHF
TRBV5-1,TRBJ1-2,CASSLEAGRLGYTF
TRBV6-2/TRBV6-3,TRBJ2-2,CASSYSIPGELFF
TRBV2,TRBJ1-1,CASSGSSWAFF
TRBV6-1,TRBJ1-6,CASSKSSPLHF
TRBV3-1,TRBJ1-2,CASSQRRAHFNYGYTF
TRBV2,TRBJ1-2,CASSEWREGVYTF
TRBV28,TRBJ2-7,CASSLTGFYEQYF
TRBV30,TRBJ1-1,CAWSVQPSNTEAFF
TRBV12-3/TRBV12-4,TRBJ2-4,CASSLEMAALAKNIQYF
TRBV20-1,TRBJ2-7,CSAKGPSHSYEQYF
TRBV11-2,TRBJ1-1,CASRLTGTVNTEAFF
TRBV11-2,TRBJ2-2,CASSLPSGTGELFF
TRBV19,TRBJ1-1,CASSMWGASNTEAFF
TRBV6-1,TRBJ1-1,CASSERYSNTEAFF
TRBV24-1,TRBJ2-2,CATSAGQGPTGELFF
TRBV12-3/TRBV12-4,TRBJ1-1,CASSPWDRAYTEAFF
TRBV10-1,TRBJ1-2,CASSENVGDGYTF
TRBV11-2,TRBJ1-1,CASSAGPEAFF
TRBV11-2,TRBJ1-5,CASSLTWASDNQPQHF
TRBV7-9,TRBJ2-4,CASSLVGTPAKNIQYF
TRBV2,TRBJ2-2,CASSARRNTGELFF
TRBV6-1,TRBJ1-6,CASSKGGTQDGSYNSPLHF
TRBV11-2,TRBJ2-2,CASRHDTYTGELFF
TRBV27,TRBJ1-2,CASSRGEQGSYGYTF
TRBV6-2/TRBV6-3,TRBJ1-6,CASRRQSSSYNSPLHF
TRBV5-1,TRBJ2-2,CASSSAGTGLGGELFF
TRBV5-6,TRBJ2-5,CASSLLGARETQYF
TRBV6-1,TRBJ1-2,CASTRGLRGYTF
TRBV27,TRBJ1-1,CASSLYGIGMNTEAFF
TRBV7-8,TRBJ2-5,CASSLGTSGGPGRQETQYF
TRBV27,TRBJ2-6,CASRPRVLASGANVLTF
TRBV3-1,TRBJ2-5,CASSLRTSGGRETQYF
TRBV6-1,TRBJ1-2,CASSEDRDGYTF
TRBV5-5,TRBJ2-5,CASSFRVTETQYF
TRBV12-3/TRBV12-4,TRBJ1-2,CASSPKGQGLYGYTF
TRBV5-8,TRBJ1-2,CASTKEGVNYGYTF
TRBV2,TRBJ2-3,CASNRVISDTQYF
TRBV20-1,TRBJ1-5,CSVPGDPFNQPQHF
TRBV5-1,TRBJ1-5,CASSLDWGGNQPQHF
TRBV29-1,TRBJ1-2,CSVDLPPGRQAYGYTF
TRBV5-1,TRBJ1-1,CASSLVPNTEAFF
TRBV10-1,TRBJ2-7,CASSGLAGIPGEQYF
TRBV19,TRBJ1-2,CASSTLRHEGNYGYTF
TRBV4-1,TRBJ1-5,CASSQGQGAGNLGNQPQHF
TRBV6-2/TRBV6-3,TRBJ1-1,CASSRLGQTNTEAFF
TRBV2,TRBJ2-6,CASRVTATGANVLTF
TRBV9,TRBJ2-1,CASSAPPRGPYNEQFF
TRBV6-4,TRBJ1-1,CASIAFSRVPRGGRTEAFF
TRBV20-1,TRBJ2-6,CSAREGSGGSGANVLTF
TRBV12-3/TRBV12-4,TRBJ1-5,CASSWGPVNQPQHF
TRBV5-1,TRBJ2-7,CARTGQGYEQYF
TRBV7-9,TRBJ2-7,CASSGGTAGYEQYF